The sample holds one count of the clone carrying this T cell receptor beta chain. The treatment is: some 20 received Ad26.COV2.S at low or high dose, single or two shots; roughly 5 received placebo; per-sample allocation not given. Samples were taken on day 63 after the first vaccine or placebo injection. With 8 bases removed from V and 1 base from J, the gap between germline ends came to 12 bases. Germline V CDR1 and CDR2: SEHNR, FQNEAQ (reference sequence). The CDR3 loop spans 13 amino acids. The source of the sample is a study of Ad26.COV2.S vaccination and SARS-CoV-2 variants. TCRdb keeps only in-frame clones here, not all; method: immunoSEQ multiplex PCR. The sample has hundreds of thousands of clones, around 86% seen once; the top ten hold about 3%.

The sequencing used peripheral blood, collected in a trial of Ad26.COV2.S vaccine versus placebo. This receptor was identified in a person aged 18-65 years who received the Ad26.COV2.S COVID-19 vaccine or a placebo. The chain uses TRBV7-9 and TRBJ2-7; either TRBD1 or TRBD2 may supply D (7 bases each). CDR3 coding DNA: TGTGCCAGCGCCCAGGGGGGGTCCTACGAGCAGTACTTC. Its protein is CASAQGGSYEQYF.